Presented here are 2 T cell receptor beta chains from one specimen sequenced in a study of T-cell reconstitution after alpha-beta-depleted transplantation in children. During its preparation, the TCRbeta library received unique molecular identifiers. TCRdb re-called the PCR reads through MiXCR, storing one row per CDR3 protein. Among some 200,000 distinct CDR3 sequences listed, roughly 14% were seen once. This sample comprised PBMCs from the stem cell graft donor, obtained from the stem cell graft. The receptors were gathered from a human donor who donated a stem cell graft to a child with acute lymphoblastic leukemia.

Ten or more counts support this clonotype. In DNA form, the CDR3 reads TGTGCCAGCAGCCGTGGGGGAGACGGGGAGCTGTTTTTT. This gives the protein CASSRGGDGELFF. The J gene is TRBJ2-2, the V gene TRBV4-2, with D perhaps matching TRBD1 or TRBD2 (5 bases each). Germline CDR1 LGHNA, CDR2 YNFKEQ. Trimming removed 4 bases at V and 7 bases at J, with 10 bases between. The CDR3 length is 13 residues.

The count of this clonotype is one. The genes are TRBV20-1 and TRBJ2-7, with a weak D call TRBD1 (5 bases). V was clipped by 0 bases and J by 6 bases, with 15 bases between them. This CDR3 contains 14 residues. Germline CDR1 and CDR2: DFQATT and SNEGSKA (reference sequence). The CDR3 loop is CSARDGARVGEQYF. DNA for the CDR3: TGCAGTGCTAGAGATGGGGCTAGGGTCGGCGAGCAGTACTTC.